The 4 T cell receptor beta chains reported below all come from one sample, sequenced in a study of monozygotic twins with inflammatory bowel disease. TCRdb reprocessed the 5' RACE reads and keeps a single row for each CDR3 protein, giving no DNA. Here the sample table reports 300,000 to 400,000 distinct CDR3 sequences. Source material: blood. The receptors were gathered from a human donor with ulcerative colitis or Crohn's disease, or a healthy co-twin of an affected twin (not recorded which).

The gene calls are TRBV6-6 and TRBJ1-1. CDR3 length: 14 amino acids. Germline values: CDR1 MNHNY, CDR2 SVGAGI (reference sequence). The CDR3 protein is CASRTTVIGTEAFF.

The CDR3 sequence is CASNPDRAQPQHF. The chain is built from TRBV12-3 or TRBV12-4 and TRBJ1-5; TCRdb selects TRBD1, and the lack of DNA leaves this call unchecked. The CDR3 runs to 13 residues.

The J gene is TRBJ2-1, the V gene TRBV12-3 or TRBV12-4; the TCRdb call, TRBD1, lacks DNA for checking. The CDR3 contains 15 residues. CDR3: CASSFDRRGVNEQFF.

The chain carries TRBV7-6 and TRBJ2-2. In germline, CDR1 is SGHVS, CDR2 FNYEAQ. This CDR3 is 16 amino acids long. CDR3 residues: CASSLVSFENTGELFF.